The 27 T cell receptor beta chains presented below share a single source sample, sequenced in a study of T cell responses to AZD1222 COVID-19 vaccine. The method was immunoSEQ multiplex PCR; TCRdb's version includes in-frame clones alone and lacks a portion of them. The sample shows about 140,000 clones, and around 2.4% sits with its ten largest clones. The sequenced material came from peripheral blood. These TCRs come from an adult in good health.

The V call is TRBV6-5, the J call TRBJ1-5, with a weak D call TRBD1 (6 bases). CDR3 size: 13 residues. Germline V gene sequence: CDR1 MNHEY, CDR2 SVGAGI. For the CDR3, the DNA is TGTGCTGAGGGGGAGAATAGCAATCAGCCCCAGCATTTT. Translated: CAEGENSNQPQHF.

CDR3 in amino acids: CVSSGAGWTEAFF. DNA of the CDR3: TGTGTCAGCTCCGGAGCCGGGTGGACTGAAGCTTTCTTT. The chain carries TRBV7-5 and TRBJ1-1. TRBV7-5 is labeled a pseudogene. The length of the CDR3 is 13 residues.

The rearrangement joins TRBV5-6 to TRBJ1-2; D gene uncertain. V was pared by 4 bases and J by 6 bases, with 13 bases between. The germline CDR1 and CDR2 sequences are SGHDT and YYEEEE. The CDR3 has 13 residues. The CDR3 protein is CASSVRGEHGYTF. CDR3 nucleotide sequence: TGTGCCAGCAGCGTTCGTGGGGAACATGGCTACACCTTC.

The chain is built from TRBV25-1 and TRBJ2-7, with 7 positions matching TRBD1. J lost 1 base, V lost 3 bases, and 9 bases had no gene match. CDR3 size: 16 residues. Germline V gene data show CDR1 as MGHDK and CDR2 as SYGVNS. The CDR3: CASSDLFRDSSYEQYF. CDR3 bases: TGTGCCAGCAGTGACCTCTTTAGGGACAGTTCCTACGAGCAGTACTTC.

The chain carries TRBV5-6 and TRBJ1-2, with 9 bases fitting TRBD1. V dropped 3 bases and J dropped 4; count of bases not matched to a gene: 7. The CDR3 totals 15 residues. Germline V gene data show CDR1 as SGHDT and CDR2 as YYEEEE. The CDR3, as DNA: TGTGCCAGCAGCTGGGGAGGACAGGGGATCTATGGCTACACCTTC. Protein product: CASSWGGQGIYGYTF.

V is TRBV18 and J is TRBJ1-4; TRBD1 matches at 7 bases. Germline-derived CDR1 and CDR2 are KGHSH and LQKENI. CDR3 size: 15 residues. Trimming cost V 0 bases and J 5 bases; bases outside gene matches: 3. The CDR3 region is CASSPPGQPNEKLFF. The CDR3, as DNA: TGTGCCAGCTCACCACCGGGACAGCCGAATGAAAAACTGTTTTTT.

The chain joins TRBV19 to TRBJ1-3; D is ambiguous. The CDR3 contains 13 residues. From germline, CDR1 is LNHDA and CDR2 SQIVND (reference sequence). Trimming stripped 4 bases from V and 3 bases from J, with 7 bases between. The CDR3 is CASSSYNGNTIYF. DNA of the CDR3: TGTGCCAGTAGTAGCTATAATGGAAACACCATATATTTT.

The chain couples TRBV5-4 to TRBJ2-5; D is uncertain. Germline CDR1 and CDR2: SGHNT and YYREEE (reference sequence). The CDR3 contains 12 residues. V was clipped by 4 bases and J by 2 bases, with 6 bases between them. CDR3 bases: TGTGCCAGCAGCGTACCTCAAGAGACCCAGTACTTC. This sequence encodes CASSVPQETQYF. Drawing the rest from reference TRBV5-4 and TRBJ2-5, the complete variable domain is ETGVTQSPTHLIKTRGQQVTLRCSSQSGHNTVSWYQQALGQGPQFIFQYYREEENGRGNFPPRFSGLQFPNYSSELNVNALELDDSALYLCASSVPQETQYFGPGTRLLVL.

The rearrangement uses TRBV19 and TRBJ2-1; either TRBD1 or TRBD2 may fit D (5 bases each). Germline V gene sequence: CDR1 LNHDA, CDR2 SQIVND (reference sequence). CDR3 length equals 13 residues. V lost 3 bases, J lost 7 bases, and 10 bases lay in between. CDR3 bases: TGTGCCAGTAGTATTTCCAGGGAGAATGAGCAGTTCTTC. Translating gives CASSISRENEQFF.

The chain joins TRBV10-3 to TRBJ2-5; D is ambiguous. CDR3 length equals 14 residues. Per germline, CDR1 ENHRY and CDR2 SYGVKD. The V end lost 5 bases, the J end lost 4 bases, and 14 bases lay between the germline ends. CDR3 nucleotide sequence: TGTGCCATCAGTCCTGGGGTGGACGGAGAGACCCAGTACTTC. Translation gives CAISPGVDGETQYF.

V gene TRBV7-2 combines with J gene TRBJ1-1, with D tentatively TRBD1 (6 bases). V was cut by 4 bases and J by 6 bases, with 15 bases left in between. The CDR3 covers 14 residues. The germline CDR1 and CDR2 sequences are SGHTA and FQGNSA. The CDR3 DNA is TGTGCCAGCAGCTCCTGGACAGAACGGCCTGAAGCTTTCTTT. It specifies CASSSWTERPEAFF.

This chain joins TRBV6-5 and TRBJ1-6, with D possibly TRBD1 on 6 matching bases. Germline V lookup: CDR1 MNHEY, CDR2 SVGAGI. Trimming cost V 9 bases and J 3 bases, with 9 bases left between them. This CDR3 contains 13 residues. The CDR3 DNA reads TGTGCCAGGGGGGGGCTCTATAATTCACCCCTCCACTTT. Translation: CARGGLYNSPLHF.

The chain employs TRBV9 and TRBJ1-2; no clear D. CDR1 SGDLS and CDR2 YYNGEE come from the germline V gene. With 4 bases removed from V and 0 bases from J, the gap between germline ends came to 16 bases. This CDR3 region has 16 residues. CDR3 in DNA: TGTGCCAGCAGCCGTCGCGACATCGAAACTAACTATGGCTACACCTTC. Translated, it gives CASSRRDIETNYGYTF.

The rearrangement uses TRBV7-9 and TRBJ1-1; D may be TRBD1 (6 bases). The ends were cut back, 4 bases at V and 4 bases at J, with 16 bases in the middle. This CDR3 comprises 15 residues. Looked up from germline, CDR1 is SEHNR and CDR2 is FQNEAQ (reference sequence). Here the CDR3 DNA reads TGTGCCAGCAGCTCTCAAAACAGGGTATCCACTGAAGCTTTCTTT. Translating it yields CASSSQNRVSTEAFF. Full variable domain (missing parts from reference TRBV7-9 and TRBJ1-1): DTGVSQNPRHKITKRGQNVTFRCDPISEHNRLYWYRQTLGQGPEFLTYFQNEAQLEKSRLLSDRFSAERPKGSFSTLEIQRTEQGDSAMYLCASSSQNRVSTEAFFGQGTRLTVV.

J is TRBJ1-4 and V is TRBV4-3; the match to TRBD1 covers 7 bases. Trimming at V came to 2 bases and at J to 7 bases, leaving 7 bases not matched to a gene. Germline V CDR1 and CDR2: LGHNA, YSLEER. This CDR3 contains 15 residues. This CDR3 is CASSQKTGWSEKLFF. Written as DNA, the CDR3 is TGCGCCAGCAGCCAAAAGACAGGGTGGAGTGAAAAACTGTTTTTT.

This chain joins TRBV5-3 and TRBJ1-1; no firm D call. TRBV5-3 is assigned to the ORF class and has an uncertain function. The CDR3 sequence is 15 residues long. V lost 0 bases and J lost 1, with 10 bases in between. The CDR3: CARSLEAPTNTEAFF. The CDR3 nucleotides read TGTGCCAGAAGCTTGGAGGCACCTACGAACACTGAAGCTTTCTTT.

This chain uses TRBV30 with TRBJ2-7; 7 positions agree with TRBD2. Germline CDR1 reads GTSNPN; CDR2 reads SVGIG (reference sequence). V lost 0 bases and J lost 3; bases outside the gene matches: 8. This CDR3 spans 15 amino acids. The CDR3 sequence is CAWSVGGGTNYEQYF. For the CDR3, the DNA is TGTGCCTGGAGTGTTGGGGGGGGAACCAACTACGAGCAGTACTTC.

The genes are TRBV30 and TRBJ2-5; 7 positions agree with TRBD1. CDR3 size: 13 residues. Germline V gene sequence: CDR1 GTSNPN, CDR2 SVGIG (reference sequence). The ends lost 0 bases at V and 6 bases at J; junction bases unmatched: 4. The CDR3 loop is CAWSVDREKTQYF. The CDR3 DNA is TGTGCCTGGAGTGTAGACAGGGAGAAGACCCAGTACTTC.

The rearrangement links TRBV3-1 (or the pseudogene TRBV3-2) to TRBJ2-5, with D perhaps matching TRBD2 (5 bases). The germline V and J ends were trimmed by 4 bases and 7 bases, with 19 bases remaining between them. Germline V lookup: CDR1 LGHDT, CDR2 YNNKEL (reference sequence). The CDR3 spans 15 residues. CDR3 residues: CASSPGTRPIGTQYF. CDR3 DNA sequence: TGTGCCAGCAGCCCAGGCACTAGACCTATTGGGACCCAGTACTTC.

The chain uses TRBV18 and TRBJ1-5, with D possibly being TRBD1 (6 bases). The germline V and J ends were trimmed by 6 bases and 5 bases, with 14 bases remaining between them. Germline lookup yields CDR1 KGHSH and CDR2 LQKENI. The CDR3 spans 14 residues. Written as DNA, the CDR3 is TGTGCCAGCTCCCGCGGGGGGGGCGATCAGCCCCAGCATTTT. Protein sequence: CASSRGGGDQPQHF. The complete variable domain, with remaining parts taken from reference TRBV18 and TRBJ1-5, reads NAGVMQNPRHLVRRRGQEARLRCSPMKGHSHVYWYRQLPEEGLKFMVYLQKENIIDESGMPKERFSAEFPKEGPSILRIQQVVRGDSAAYFCASSRGGGDQPQHFGDGTRLSIL.

The CDR3 coding sequence is TGTGCCAGCAGCACCGGGACAGCTCGCTCTGGGGCCAACGTCCTGACTTTC. It codes for CASSTGTARSGANVLTF. The chain links TRBV7-6 to TRBJ2-6, with 7 bases that match TRBD1. CDR1 is SGHVS and CDR2 is FNYEAQ in the germline V gene. V lost 5 bases, J lost 0 bases, and 7 bases stayed unmatched. The CDR3 has 17 residues.

The V gene is TRBV29-1, the J gene TRBJ2-7; 9 bases are shared with TRBD1. Per germline, CDR1 SQVTM and CDR2 ANQGSEA. CDR3 length: 15 amino acids. V gave up 3 bases and J gave up 0 bases; unmatched junction bases: 6. CDR3 coding DNA: TGCAGCGTTGAGTTAGGACAGGGGATCTCCTACGAGCAGTACTTC. Residues: CSVELGQGISYEQYF.

The chain carries TRBV12-3 or TRBV12-4 and TRBJ2-3; no clear D gene. V lost 4 bases, J lost 5 bases, and 4 bases lay in between. This CDR3 is 11 amino acids long. The CDR3 reads CASSYLDTQYF. The CDR3 DNA reads as TGTGCCAGCAGTTATTTAGATACGCAGTATTTT.

The chain uses TRBV4-3 and TRBJ2-5; tentative D call: TRBD1 (6 bases). Trimming took off 2 bases at V and 5 bases at J, with 12 bases between the two ends. The germline V gene has CDR1 LGHNA and CDR2 YSLEER. This CDR3 is 14 amino acids long. The CDR3 region has the DNA TGCGCCAGCAGCCAACGAACAGGGATGGAGACCCAGTACTTC. Amino acids: CASSQRTGMETQYF.

V is TRBV4-3 and J is TRBJ1-5; D gene ambiguous. Between the trimmed V and J ends, which lost 0 bases and 0 bases, there was a span of 12 bases. CDR3 length equals 17 residues. Germline lookup yields CDR1 LGHNA and CDR2 YSLEER. The CDR3 loop reads CASSQDLTPISNQPQHF. In DNA form, the CDR3 reads TGCGCCAGCAGCCAAGATCTCACACCTATTAGCAATCAGCCCCAGCATTTT.

This chain joins TRBV6-5 and TRBJ2-2; 7 bases map to TRBD2. The CDR3 extends over 13 amino acids. V was pared by 8 bases and J by 7 bases, with 7 bases of the junction left unmatched. The V gene's germline CDR1 is MNHEY and CDR2 SVGAGI. The CDR3 DNA is TGTGCCAGCCCGGTAGTAGCGGGCGGGGAGCTGTTTTTT. Translating gives CASPVVAGGELFF.

The chain is built from TRBV15 and TRBJ1-2; weak D call: TRBD1 (5 bases). CDR1 LNHNV and CDR2 YYDKDF come from the germline V gene (reference sequence). The V and J ends lost 0 bases and 8 bases respectively, with 16 bases between them. This CDR3 is built from 15 residues. The CDR3 protein is CATSRDLRGQGGYTF. The CDR3 bases are TGTGCCACCAGCAGAGATCTCCGGGGCCAAGGGGGCTACACCTTC.